This TCR beta chain was sequenced in a study of T cells after yellow fever vaccination. Study-wide points: FACS-sorted repertoires could contain abundant clonotypes contaminating from the bulk population.

TCRdb used MiXCR to reprocess the 5' RACE reads, holding one entry per CDR3 protein. The sample consists of 620,000 or so distinct CDR3 sequences, 9% to 15% of them appearing once. Trimming shortened V by 4 bases and J by 1 base, and 10 bases separated the two germline ends. This CDR3 comprises 14 residues. CDR1 and CDR2 from the germline V gene are LNHDA and SQIVND (reference sequence). This clonotype was recorded a few times. Antigen: not known. The chain recombines TRBV19 with TRBJ2-5; D is perhaps TRBD2 (5 bases). This TCR was recovered from a man younger than 45 who received the YFV17D yellow fever vaccine. The source material was PBMCs, sampled on the day of the yellow fever booster vaccination. The CDR3 coding sequence is TGTGCCAGTAGTAACTCCCGGGGCCAAGAGACCCAGTACTTC. Translating gives CASSNSRGQETQYF. The whole variable domain, remainder taken from reference TRBV19 and TRBJ2-5, is DGGITQSPKYLFRKEGQNVTLSCEQNLNHDAMYWYRQDPGQGLRLIYYSQIVNDFQKGDIAEGYSVSREKKESFPLTVTSAQKNPTAFYLCASSNSRGQETQYFGPGTRLLVL.